Here is one T cell receptor beta chain with its context. Its antigen is currently unknown. The J segment lost 1 base and the V segment lost 5 bases, leaving 4 bases of the junction unmatched. CDR3 length: 14 residues. Per the germline V gene, CDR1 is MNHEY and CDR2 is SVGAGI. TCRdb's copy holds only in-frame clones and misses some; the assay was immunoSEQ multiplex PCR. The sample lists fewer than 120,000 clones, 93% occurring once. The data were taken from a study of graft-versus-host responses after intestinal transplantation. Study overall: Transplants given to recipients were multivisceral, liver-intestinal, or isolated intestinal. Following induction with anti-thymocyte globulin, all recipients were given tacrolimus and steroids for three to four years. General observations from the study: GvH clonotypes were identified within recipient marrow, with a subset emerging first in ileum or blood. Allografts from individuals with graft-donor T cell macrochimerism displayed high graft-versus-host to host-versus-graft clonal ratios.

Sequences were derived from unstimulated CD8+ T cells sorted from spleen or lymph node cells, sampled before intestinal transplant. This receptor was taken from a human donor who received an intestinal transplant. V gene TRBV6-5 combines with J gene TRBJ2-7; 8 bases are shared with TRBD2. This CDR3 is CASSASGLSYEQYF. DNA for the CDR3: TGTGCCAGCAGTGCTAGCGGGCTTTCCTACGAGCAGTACTTC.